A selection of T cell receptor beta chains follows, all from one sample in a study of prognosis after radiotherapy for stage I lung cancer. One entry per CDR3 protein, called by TCRdb with MiXCR from the multiplex PCR reads. The sample holds about 12,000 distinct CDR3 sequences, about 59% seen once. Sequenced material: PBMCs, taken before or after stereotactic body radiation therapy (not recorded which). The receptors originated from a donor over 45 with non-small cell lung cancer. Both conserved end residues are part of each CDR3. D genes are given only for firm matches. A clone size is listed for some rows: how often the clone was seen (once, few, many), or a class if it is expanded.

.	TRBV20-1	TRBD2	TRBJ2-1	CSARAESGRARYNEQFF	TGCAGTGCTAGAGCCGAATCCGGGAGGGCCAGGTACAATGAGCAGTTCTTC
many	TRBV9	TRBD1	TRBJ1-1	CASSVGDRGFTEAFF	TGTGCCAGCAGCGTAGGGGACAGGGGGTTCACTGAAGCTTTCTTT
medium-sized	TRBV7-8	TRBD2	TRBJ2-3	CASSLVGLASTDTQYF	TGTGCCAGCAGCTTAGTGGGACTAGCGAGCACAGATACGCAGTATTTT
medium-sized	TRBV7-9	TRBD1	TRBJ1-2	CASSPQQGVGGYTF	TGTGCCAGCAGCCCACAACAGGGGGTTGGTGGCTACACCTTC
.	TRBV7-3	TRBD2	TRBJ2-7	CASSSLAGVSCSEQYF	TGTGCCAGCAGCTCCCTAGCGGGAGTATCCTGCAGCGAGCAGTACTTC
.	TRBV30	.	TRBJ2-7	CAWSRGPYEQYF	TGTGCCTGGAGTCGGGGTCCCTACGAGCAGTACTTC
.	TRBV6-9	.	TRBJ2-1	CASSYGGGRSEQFF	TGTGCCAGCAGTTACGGGGGAGGTCGAAGTGAGCAGTTCTTC
.	TRBV2	.	TRBJ1-2	CASLQVVGNYGYTF	TGTGCCAGCCTCCAGGTGGTCGGAAACTATGGCTACACCTTC
many	TRBV19	.	TRBJ2-2	CASSGGVVTGELFF	TGTGCCAGTAGTGGTGGAGTAGTCACCGGGGAGCTGTTTTTT
.	TRBV7-6	TRBD1	TRBJ2-7	CASSPPDRIDEQYF	TGTGCCAGCAGCCCCCCGGACAGGATCGACGAGCAGTACTTC
once	TRBV14	TRBD2	TRBJ2-1	CASSQDYLLAGVYNEQFF	TGTGCCAGCAGCCAAGATTACTTACTAGCGGGAGTGTACAATGAGCAGTTCTTC
medium-sized	TRBV5-1	TRBD2	TRBJ2-1	CASSLVAGGFNEQFF	TGCGCCAGCAGCTTGGTCGCGGGAGGGTTCAATGAGCAGTTCTTC
.	TRBV6-1	.	TRBJ2-7	CASSLHRSYEQYF	TGTGCCAGCAGTCTTCACCGATCCTACGAGCAGTACTTC
.	TRBV10-2	.	TRBJ2-7	CASRGRQNYEQYF	TGCGCCAGCAGGGGTCGCCAGAACTACGAGCAGTACTTC